This T cell receptor (beta chain) is drawn from a study of Graves' ophthalmopathy and Graves' hyperthyroidism. Using RNA transcripts, the TCR beta CDR3 regions were amplified. An initial RT-PCR round employing HTBI primers preceded a second-round multiplex PCR. One entry per CDR3 protein results from TCRdb running MiXCR on the multiplex PCR reads. The sample shows 350,000 to 400,000 distinct CDR3 sequences, approximately 15% of them seen only once. The germline gives CDR1 SGHRS, CDR2 YFSETQ. V was pared by 4 bases and J by 3 bases, with 9 bases of the junction left unmatched. The CDR3 runs to 17 residues.

This sequence joins TRBV5-1 and TRBJ2-2; 10 bases are shared with TRBD2. The source is a woman under 30 with stable Graves' hyperthyroidism. The sample was peripheral blood. This CDR3 is CASSLQAGGRYTGELFF. The DNA of the CDR3 is TGCGCCAGCAGCCTCCAAGCGGGGGGGCGGTACACCGGGGAGCTGTTTTTT.